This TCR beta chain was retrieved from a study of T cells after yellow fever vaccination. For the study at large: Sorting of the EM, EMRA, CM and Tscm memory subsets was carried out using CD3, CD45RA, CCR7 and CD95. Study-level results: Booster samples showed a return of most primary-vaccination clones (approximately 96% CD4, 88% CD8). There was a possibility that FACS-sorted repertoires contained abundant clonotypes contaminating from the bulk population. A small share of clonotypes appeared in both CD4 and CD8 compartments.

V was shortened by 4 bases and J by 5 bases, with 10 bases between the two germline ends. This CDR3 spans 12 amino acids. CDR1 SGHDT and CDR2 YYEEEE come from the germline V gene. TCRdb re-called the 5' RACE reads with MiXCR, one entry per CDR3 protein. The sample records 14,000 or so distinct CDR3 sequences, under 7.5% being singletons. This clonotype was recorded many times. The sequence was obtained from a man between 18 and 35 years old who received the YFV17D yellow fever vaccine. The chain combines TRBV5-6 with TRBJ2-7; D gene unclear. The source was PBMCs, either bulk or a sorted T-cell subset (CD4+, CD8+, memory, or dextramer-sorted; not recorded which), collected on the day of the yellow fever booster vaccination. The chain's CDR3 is CASSPGQDEQYF. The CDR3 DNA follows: TGTGCCAGCAGCCCCGGTCAGGACGAGCAGTACTTC.